These 18 T cell receptor delta chains were sequenced from one sample in a study of γδ T cells in repeated Plasmodium falciparum infection. TCRdb called clones from the multiplex PCR reads again using CATT. The profile shows roughly 90,000 delta-chain clones, approximately 0.96% of them singletons. Flow sorting of PBMC yielded separate Vgamma9/Vdelta2+ and Vdelta2-negative gammadelta T cell populations for bulk repertoire analysis. Sequencing input: gamma-delta T cells from blood. The receptors here all came from a pool of human donors (malaria-infected and uninfected, not separated).

Concerning this clone itself: This sequence is one base from a far larger clone and is likely a read error. The sample contains more than one DNA sequence encoding this CDR3. CDR3 DNA sequence: TGTGCTCTTGGGGTCCGTTGGGCCCCCGATGTACAGGCCGATAAACTCATCTTT. Its protein product is CALGVRWAPDVQADKLIF. The chain is built from TRDV1 and TRDJ1, with D hard to call. Because TCRdb records no J gene, it was assigned here through a match of the DNA to germline. In germline, CDR1 is TSWWSYY, CDR2 QGS. With 4 bases removed from V and 3 bases from J, the gap between germline ends came to 24 bases. This CDR3 has 18 residues.

This clone has a handful of counts. The protein held in TCRdb is that of a much larger clone and does not match this DNA's translation at residue 16, likely because of a read error; the protein shown is translated from the DNA. The chain links TRDV1 to TRDJ1, with 7 nucleotides matching TRDD3. Per the germline V gene, CDR1 is TSWWSYY and CDR2 is QGS. This CDR3 spans 19 amino acids. In nucleotides, the CDR3 is TGTGCTCTTGGGGAACCCTCCGGGGGATCCCCTCCACACACCGATAGACTCATCTTT. This sequence encodes CALGEPSGGSPPHTDRLIF.

In its sample, this clone was seen many times. Other DNA variants within this sample encode the same CDR3. J is TRDJ1 and V is TRDV1; 8 nucleotides match TRDD3. The CDR3 runs 21 residues. Germline assignment: CDR1 TSWWSYY and CDR2 QGS. Losses at the gene ends were 2 bases for V and 0 bases for J; bases not matched to a gene: 20. The CDR3 nucleotides are TGTGCTCTTGGGGAAATACGATCCCTGGTACTGGGGGCTCCGTACACCGATAAACTCATCTTT. Translating gives CALGEIRSLVLGAPYTDKLIF.

This clone was seen many times. This DNA translates differently at residue 10 from the TCRdb protein, which is that of a much larger clone; a read error is likely, and the protein shown is the DNA's own translation. V usage is TRDV1 and J usage is TRDJ1; D unclear. The CDR3 consists of 13 residues. CDR1 TSWWSYY and CDR2 QGS come from the germline V gene. V lost 2 bases to trimming and J lost 10 bases, with 14 bases between them. The CDR3 sequence is CALGEGVRGVLIF. DNA of the CDR3: TGTGCTCTTGGGGAAGGGGTACGGGGTGTACTCATCTTT.

This clone was counted only a few times. The protein in TCRdb stems from a much larger clone and differs at residue 10 from this DNA's translation, likely a read error; here the protein is translated from the DNA. This sequence joins TRDV2 and TRDJ1; TRDD3 might be the D (6 bases). In the absence of a J gene in TCRdb, the DNA was matched to germline to assign it here. V was clipped by 0 bases and J by 3 bases, with 16 bases between them. The length of the CDR3 is 16 residues. Germline lookup yields CDR1 GEAIGNYY and CDR2 EKD. The CDR3 spells CACDTGIRGSSDKLIF. The CDR3 bases are TGTGCCTGTGACACCGGAATAAGGGGGAGCTCCGATAAACTCATCTTT.

This clone was seen only a few times. A far larger clone is just one base off, so this is likely a read error. Different DNA sequences within this sample yield the same CDR3. The rearrangement uses TRDV2 and TRDJ1, with 8 bases lining up with TRDD3. TCRdb is silent on the J gene; assignment here came from matching the DNA to germline. Looked up from germline, CDR1 is GEAIGNYY and CDR2 is EKD. This CDR3 spans 18 amino acids. The chain's CDR3 is CACDLLGGPLEYTDKLIF. The CDR3 region has the DNA TGTGCCTGTGACTTACTGGGGGGTCCTTTGGAGTACACTGATAAACTCATCTTT.

About this clone itself: This likely traces to a read error, being one base from a far larger clone. Additional DNA sequences in this sample encode the identical CDR3. The rearrangement uses TRDV2 and TRDJ1; 8 nucleotides line up with TRDD3. TCRdb records no J gene; here it was assigned by comparing the DNA to germline. This CDR3 region has 18 residues. Germline V lookup: CDR1 GEAIGNYY, CDR2 EKD. The CDR3 DNA sequence: TGCGCCTGTGACTTACTGGGGGGTCCTTTGGAGTACACCGATAAACTCATCTTT. Amino acid sequence: CACDLLGGPLEYTDKLIF.

As regards this clone: TCRdb's protein, taken from a much larger clone, differs from this DNA's translation at residue 14, likely owing to a read error; the protein displayed comes from the DNA. The chain joins TRDV1 to TRDJ1; 7 nucleotides match TRDD2. No J gene was available from TCRdb, and it was assigned here by a germline match of the DNA. V dropped 4 bases and J dropped 1; count of bases not matched to a gene: 21. Per the germline V gene, CDR1 is TSWWSYY and CDR2 is QGS. The CDR3 runs 20 residues. CDR3 region: CALGGAPFLLNRGATDKLIF. The CDR3 DNA reads TGTGCTCTTGGGGGGGCCCCCTTCCTTCTCAACAGGGGTGCCACCGATAAACTCATCTTT.

This clone occurred many times. The protein held in TCRdb is that of a much larger clone and does not match this DNA's translation at residue 14, likely because of a read error; the protein shown is translated from the DNA. The gene calls are TRDV2 and TRDJ1; 7 bases match TRDD3. This CDR3 is 19 amino acids long. J was trimmed by 3 bases and V by 0 bases; bases with no gene match: 18. Germline V gene sequence: CDR1 GEAIGNYY, CDR2 EKD. The CDR3 region is CACDTPWDTKGPYADKLIF. DNA for the CDR3: TGTGCCTGTGACACCCCATGGGATACTAAAGGCCCGTACGCCGATAAACTCATCTTT.

This clone was seen at least ten times. A far larger clone differs by one base, so this is likely a read error. Other DNA sequences in this sample translate to the same CDR3. The chain employs TRAV38-2/DV8 and TRDJ1; 8 bases agree with TRDD3. The J gene comes from matching the DNA to germline here; TCRdb lacks it. Per the germline V gene, CDR1 is TSESDYY and CDR2 is QEAYKQQN. The trim removed 3 bases at V and 0 bases at J, leaving 22 bases unmatched. The CDR3 length is 21 residues. Written as DNA, the CDR3 is TGTGCTTATAGGACGGCGGCGAGGGGATACCTAGGTATCGTGGACACCGATAAACTCATCTTT. This translates into CAYRTAARGYLGIVDTDKLIF.

With regard to this clone: TCRdb pairs this DNA with a much larger clone's protein that differs at residue 5, likely a read error; the protein shown was translated from the DNA. The chain couples TRDV2 to TRDJ1, with no clear D. Germline V CDR1 and CDR2: GEAIGNYY, EKD. The CDR3 totals 14 residues. Trimming took off 2 bases at V and 0 bases at J, with 9 bases between the two ends. The CDR3 DNA reads TGTGCCTGTGACATCGTTTTGTACACCGATAAACTCATCTTT. Protein sequence: CACDIVLYTDKLIF.

In this sample, this clone is large. Other DNA sequences in the same sample also yield this CDR3. The chain links TRDV2 to TRDJ1, with a possible D match to TRDD3 (5 bases). The germline gives CDR1 GEAIGNYY, CDR2 EKD. The CDR3 covers 16 residues. Trimming cost V 1 base and J 0 bases, with 14 bases left between them. CDR3 DNA sequence: TGTGCCTGTGACACTCTGGGCCATGGCTACACCGATAAACTCATCTTT. Its translation: CACDTLGHGYTDKLIF.

This clone has a handful of counts. Given a far larger clone just one base away, this is likely a sequencing read error. This same CDR3 is encoded by further DNA sequences in the sample. The V call is TRDV2, the J call TRDJ1, with TRDD3 matching over 9 bases. Here the J gene came from matching the DNA to germline, since TCRdb omits it. CDR1 GEAIGNYY and CDR2 EKD come from the germline V gene. This CDR3 has 18 residues. CDR3 sequence: CACDTLQDWGNNTDKLIF. In DNA form, the CDR3 reads TGTGCCTGCGACACCCTACAGGACTGGGGGAACAACACCGATAAACTCATCTTT.

This clone was recorded at least ten times. TCRdb's protein for this DNA is that of a much larger clone and differs from the translation at residue 10, likely a read error; the protein shown is the DNA translation. V usage is TRDV3 and J usage is TRDJ1; no reliable D call. Germline CDR1 is TVYSNPD and CDR2 is GDNSRS (reference sequence). The CDR3 is 14 residues long. Here the CDR3 DNA reads TGTGCATCACTGCACGCTTTGGACACCAATAAACTCATCTTT. Protein: CASLHALDTNKLIF. Based on the CDR3 plus reference TRDV3 and TRDJ1, the full variable domain is CDKVTQSSPDQTVASGSEVVLLCTYDTVYSNPDLFWYRIRPDYSFQFVFYGDNSRSEGADFTQGRFSVKHILTQKAFHLVISPVRTEDSATYYCASLHALDTNKLIFGKGTRVTVEP.

Details on this clone: Since a much larger clone is just one base distant, this may be a read error. CDR3: CACDPVTTGGLPGADKLIF. In DNA, the CDR3 is TGTGCCTGTGACCCTGTAACCACTGGGGGATTACCAGGGGCCGATAAACTCATCTTT. V is TRDV2 and J is TRDJ1; 10 bases are a match to TRDD3. The J gene, absent from TCRdb, was called here by matching the DNA to germline. CDR1 GEAIGNYY and CDR2 EKD come from the germline V gene. This CDR3 spans 19 amino acids. V was clipped by 3 bases and J by 3 bases; unmatched bases: 18.

This clone has only a few counts. The mismatch at residue 14 between this DNA's translation and the TCRdb protein of a much larger clone likely reflects a read error; the protein shown is translated from the DNA. This chain connects TRDV2 to TRDJ1; 13 nucleotides align to TRDD3. The CDR3 runs 18 residues. V shed 0 bases and J 7 bases; nucleotides not matched to a gene: 13. Germline lookup yields CDR1 GEAIGNYY and CDR2 EKD. In nucleotides, the CDR3 is TGTGCCTGTGACACCGGGAAGTTACTGGGGGATACGCCCGCTAAACTCATCTTT. This codes for CACDTGKLLGDTPAKLIF.

In the case of this clone: A far larger clone is only one base removed, so a read error is likely. Other nucleotide sequences in the sample specify the same CDR3. This rearrangement joins TRDV1 to TRDJ1; 8 positions match TRDD3. The J gene, left out of TCRdb, was set here by checking the DNA against germline. Trimming cost V 2 bases and J 1 base; bases outside gene matches: 21. Per germline, CDR1 TSWWSYY and CDR2 QGS. CDR3 length: 21 amino acids. In nucleotides, the CDR3 is TGTGCTCTTGGGGAAAGGGCGAGGGCCCACTGGGGGTCCTTCCCCACCGATAAACTCATCTTT. This sequence encodes CALGERARAHWGSFPTDKLIF.

This clone was counted ten times or more. Only one base separates this from a far larger clonotype, so it likely reflects a read error. The gene calls are TRDV2 and TRDJ1, with D unresolved. V lost 3 bases and J 5 bases, leaving 15 bases between the germline ends. Germline V CDR1 and CDR2: GEAIGNYY, EKD. CDR3 length equals 14 residues. The CDR3 spells CACDAVDARDKLIF. In nucleotides, the CDR3 is TGTGCCTGTGACGCCGTAGATGCGCGAGATAAACTCATCTTT.